This entry lists 5 T cell receptor beta chains sequenced from one sample in a study of OX40 agonist ivuxolimab in advanced cancers. Clones were sequenced by immunoSEQ multiplex PCR, and TCRdb holds only the in-frame ones, with some missing. The table has 80,000 or so clones, 80% to 95% seen once. This sample comprised CD4+ or CD8+ T cells sorted from blood, obtained in a trial of the OX40 agonist ivuxolimab. The origin of the receptors is an adult with an advanced solid tumor such as melanoma, head and neck, liver or kidney cancer.

This sequence joins TRBV7-8 and TRBJ2-1, with TRBD2 matching over 10 bases. With 6 bases clipped from V and 11 bases from J, the junction kept 13 bases outside the gene matches. CDR3 size: 15 residues. The germline V gene has CDR1 SGHVS and CDR2 FQNEAQ. CDR3 bases: TGTGCCAGCAGACCCGAACGGGCTAGCGGGAGAAAGCAGTTCTTC. Protein sequence: CASRPERASGRKQFF.

The chain uses TRBV6-5 and TRBJ2-7; D is ambiguous. CDR1 is MNHEY, CDR2 SVGAGI, per germline. The V end was cut by 0 bases, the J end by 3 bases, with 12 bases between. The CDR3 runs 15 residues. CDR3 nucleotides: TGTGCCAGCAGTTACTCCCACGATCCCAGCTACGAGCAGTACTTC. Encoded protein: CASSYSHDPSYEQYF.

The chain combines TRBV10-3 with TRBJ2-1; 9 nucleotides agree with TRBD2. Germline V gene lookup returns CDR1 ENHRY and CDR2 SYGVKD. Trimming cost V 7 bases and J 5 bases; bases outside gene matches: 6. This CDR3 comprises 14 residues. CDR3 amino acids: CAINGGGANNEQFF. DNA for the CDR3: TGTGCCATCAATGGCGGGGGGGCGAACAATGAGCAGTTCTTC.

This clone appeared once. The V and J genes are TRBV5-1 and TRBJ1-3; 8 bases line up with TRBD1. CDR1 and CDR2 from the germline V gene are SGHRS and YFSETQ. The CDR3 spans 16 residues. Trimming took 0 bases from V and 3 from J; bases not matched to a gene: 5. As DNA, the CDR3 is TGCGCCAGCAGCTTGGGTTCGACAGGGGTTGGAAACACCATATATTTT. Translating gives CASSLGSTGVGNTIYF.

The chain couples TRBV29-1 to TRBJ2-7; no clear D. V gave up 6 bases and J gave up 3 bases, with 9 bases separating them. From germline, CDR1 is SQVTM and CDR2 ANQGSEA. The CDR3 extends over 11 amino acids. CDR3: CSVHKGYEQYF. CDR3 DNA sequence: TGCAGCGTCCATAAGGGCTACGAGCAGTACTTC.